This T cell receptor beta chain comes out of a study of T cell changes during pregnancy in multiple sclerosis. Produced via immunoSEQ multiplex PCR; TCRdb's table is partial and in-frame only. The table lists about 64,000 clones, 92% of them singletons, with 1.4% in the top ten. This CDR3 is built from 16 residues. V was clipped by 7 bases and J by 0 bases; unmatched bases: 6. This sequence joins TRBV6-7 and TRBJ2-1, with 10 bases identical to TRBD1. TRBV6-7 is classed as an ORF, of uncertain function. This clonotype was sampled from a female donor with multiple sclerosis, enrolled in a pregnancy study. Source: peripheral blood, taken in the second trimester of pregnancy. The CDR3: CASKTGGESSYNEQFF. The CDR3 region has the DNA TGTGCCAGCAAGACAGGGGGCGAAAGCTCCTACAATGAGCAGTTCTTC.